The text below deals with one T cell receptor (beta chain). Its antigen is as yet unknown. The CDR3 is 16 amino acids. Germline assignment: CDR1 LGHNA and CDR2 YNFKEQ. Trimming cost V 3 bases and J 4 bases; bases outside gene matches: 9. Unique molecular identifiers were carried by the TCR beta cDNA libraries. Input populations of roughly 0.95 to 10 million T cells gave rise to roughly 500,000 cDNA molecules. TCRdb re-derived calls from the PCR reads in MiXCR, one entry per CDR3 protein. Here the sample spans 650,000 to 900,000 distinct CDR3 sequences, just over 45% being singletons. This entry belongs to a study of post-analysis software for immune sequencing data. Turning to the study itself: The patients showed relapsing-remitting, secondary progressive and progressive-relapsing multiple sclerosis courses. Findings and limits, study-wide: The study found TRBV5-6, TRBV5-1 and TRBV20-1 among roughly 5 TRBV segments more frequent in patients than controls. Multiple sclerosis was associated with a significant reduction in normalized Chao1 diversity relative to controls. F measure showed strong co-clustering of same-batch samples.

The V and J genes are TRBV4-2 and TRBJ2-7; 10 bases align to TRBD2. The source is a girl between 10 and 17 years old with multiple sclerosis. Sequencing was done on a sample of blood. Here the CDR3 DNA reads TGTGCCAGCAGCCAGCTAATTCGGACTAGCGGTTACGAGCAGTACTTC. Amino acid sequence: CASSQLIRTSGYEQYF.